The T cell receptor (beta chain) under discussion was sequenced for a study of T cell clones after liver transplantation. TCRdb keeps only in-frame clones here, not all; method: immunoSEQ multiplex PCR. The sample shows 95,000 to 110,000 clones, roughly 80% of them seen only once. This CDR3 has 14 amino acids. Losses at the gene ends were 5 bases for V and 8 bases for J; bases not matched to a gene: 8. From germline, CDR1 is LNHDA and CDR2 SQIVND (reference sequence). Turning to this clone: Its matching antigen is unknown.

Study findings and constraints: Compared with third party-reactive sequences, donor-reactive ones declined more, independent of withdrawal success. Post-transplant time points were not standardized, so conclusions are preliminary.

Sequenced material: CD4+ T cells from blood, taken before liver transplant. The chain recombines TRBV19 with TRBJ2-1; TRBD2 matches at 8 bases. This TCR derives from a human donor who received a liver transplant. The CDR3 DNA follows: TGTGCCAGTAGTGCCGGACTAGCCCGCCATGAGCAGTTCTTC. Amino acids: CASSAGLARHEQFF.